The rows below give T cell receptor beta chains drawn from one sample of a study of human T cells and chemical hapten exposure. From the RACE reads, TCRdb called clonotypes with MiXCR, one entry per CDR3 protein. The sample yields roughly 88,000 distinct CDR3 sequences, roughly 8.8% seen once. This specimen consisted of whole blood, obtained in connection with sensitization to the hapten diphenylcyclopropenone (DPC). The receptors come from a woman in her 40s with alopecia areata. Some clones in this sample may be carry-over from other donors' samples. Both conserved end residues are part of each CDR3. The D gene is left open where the match is weak. For some rows the clone size is stated as once, few or many, or as a class when expanded; others skip it.

v_call: TRBV7-6; d_call: TRBD1; j_call: TRBJ2-7; clone_size: many; cdr3_aa: CASSLTDRSYEQYF; cdr3_nt: TGTGCCAGCAGCTTAACGGACAGGAGCTACGAGCAGTACTTC
v_call: TRBV7-2; d_call: NA; j_call: TRBJ2-5; clone_size: NA; cdr3_aa: CASSPDWKRETQYF; cdr3_nt: TGTGCCAGCAGCCCGGACTGGAAACGTGAGACCCAGTACTTC
v_call: TRBV2; d_call: TRBD1; j_call: TRBJ2-7; clone_size: few; cdr3_aa: CASRILDRTRYEQYF; cdr3_nt: TGTGCCAGCAGGATCCTGGACAGGACCCGCTACGAGCAGTACTTC
v_call: TRBV6-5; d_call: NA; j_call: TRBJ1-4; clone_size: many; cdr3_aa: CASSNTGNNEKLFF; cdr3_nt: TGTGCCAGCAGCAACACCGGGAACAATGAAAAACTGTTTTTT
v_call: TRBV25-1; d_call: NA; j_call: TRBJ2-2; clone_size: many; cdr3_aa: CASSPAGAGELFF; cdr3_nt: TGTGCCAGCAGTCCAGCTGGCGCCGGGGAGCTGTTTTTT
v_call: TRBV4-3; d_call: NA; j_call: TRBJ1-4; clone_size: many; cdr3_aa: CASSRSGYEKLFF; cdr3_nt: TGCGCCAGCAGCCGCAGCGGGTATGAAAAACTGTTTTTT
v_call: TRBV12-3/TRBV12-4; d_call: NA; j_call: TRBJ2-7; clone_size: NA; cdr3_aa: CASSNSGAGSQYF; cdr3_nt: TGTGCCAGCAGTAACTCCGGGGCCGGAAGTCAGTACTTC
v_call: TRBV2; d_call: NA; j_call: TRBJ1-6; clone_size: many; cdr3_aa: CASSEWGPLHF; cdr3_nt: TGTGCCAGCAGTGAGTGGGGACCCCTCCACTTT
v_call: TRBV9; d_call: NA; j_call: TRBJ2-5; clone_size: many; cdr3_aa: CASSRTGRQETQYF; cdr3_nt: TGTGCCAGCAGCCGGACGGGGAGGCAAGAGACCCAGTACTTC
v_call: TRBV18; d_call: TRBD2; j_call: TRBJ2-7; clone_size: NA; cdr3_aa: CASSFTSGAPYEQYF; cdr3_nt: TGTGCCAGCTCCTTTACTAGCGGAGCGCCCTACGAGCAGTACTTC
v_call: TRBV18; d_call: TRBD2; j_call: TRBJ2-6; clone_size: many; cdr3_aa: CASSPGTNSGANVLTF; cdr3_nt: TGTGCCAGCTCACCCGGGACTAACTCTGGGGCCAACGTCCTGACTTTC
v_call: TRBV19; d_call: NA; j_call: TRBJ2-7; clone_size: many; cdr3_aa: CASSIDGAPYEQYF; cdr3_nt: TGTGCCAGTAGTATAGACGGGGCCCCCTACGAGCAGTACTTC
v_call: TRBV20-1; d_call: TRBD1; j_call: TRBJ1-6; clone_size: many; cdr3_aa: CSAHRGNLNSPLHF; cdr3_nt: TGCAGTGCGCACAGGGGCAACCTTAATTCACCCCTCCACTTT
v_call: TRBV7-2; d_call: NA; j_call: TRBJ2-5; clone_size: many; cdr3_aa: CASSSDTEQETQYF; cdr3_nt: TGTGCCAGCAGCTCGGACACTGAACAAGAGACCCAGTACTTC
v_call: TRBV9; d_call: NA; j_call: TRBJ2-1; clone_size: few; cdr3_aa: CASSVESVLLYNEQFF; cdr3_nt: TGTGCCAGCAGCGTAGAGTCCGTCCTGCTCTACAATGAGCAGTTCTTC
v_call: TRBV28; d_call: NA; j_call: TRBJ2-5; clone_size: NA; cdr3_aa: CASSPRGETQYF; cdr3_nt: TGTGCCAGCAGTCCCAGGGGAGAGACCCAGTACTTC
v_call: TRBV11-2; d_call: TRBD1; j_call: TRBJ1-5; clone_size: many; cdr3_aa: CASSPGTASNQPQHF; cdr3_nt: TGTGCCAGCAGCCCGGGGACAGCGAGCAATCAGCCCCAGCATTTT
v_call: TRBV4-1; d_call: TRBD1; j_call: TRBJ1-1; clone_size: few; cdr3_aa: CASSQVPRQGPKNTEAFF; cdr3_nt: TGCGCCAGCAGCCAAGTCCCCAGACAGGGACCGAAGAACACTGAAGCTTTCTTT
v_call: TRBV29-1; d_call: NA; j_call: TRBJ2-3; clone_size: few; cdr3_aa: CSVERGLTDTQYF; cdr3_nt: TGCAGCGTTGAAAGGGGGTTGACAGATACGCAGTATTTT
v_call: TRBV7-9; d_call: NA; j_call: TRBJ1-1; clone_size: NA; cdr3_aa: CASSLAVRVNTEAFF; cdr3_nt: TGTGCCAGCAGCTTGGCGGTAAGGGTGAACACTGAAGCTTTCTTT
v_call: TRBV4-2; d_call: NA; j_call: TRBJ1-2; clone_size: NA; cdr3_aa: CASSQGPPVDYGYTF; cdr3_nt: TGTGCCAGCAGCCAAGGTCCACCGGTCGACTATGGCTACACCTTC
v_call: TRBV12-3/TRBV12-4; d_call: TRBD1; j_call: TRBJ1-5; clone_size: NA; cdr3_aa: CASSFNTGGSQPQHF; cdr3_nt: TGTGCCAGCAGTTTTAACACAGGGGGCAGCCAGCCCCAGCATTTT
v_call: TRBV7-7; d_call: NA; j_call: TRBJ1-4; clone_size: many; cdr3_aa: CASSLGEGEKLFF; cdr3_nt: TGTGCCAGCAGCTTAGGGGAGGGAGAAAAACTGTTTTTT
v_call: TRBV20-1; d_call: NA; j_call: TRBJ1-4; clone_size: few; cdr3_aa: CSADLGGELFF; cdr3_nt: TGCAGTGCCGATCTAGGGGGGGAACTGTTTTTT
v_call: TRBV4-1; d_call: TRBD2; j_call: TRBJ2-7; clone_size: many; cdr3_aa: CASSQEAGGEQYF; cdr3_nt: TGCGCCAGCAGCCAAGAGGCGGGAGGCGAGCAGTACTTC
v_call: TRBV9; d_call: NA; j_call: TRBJ2-3; clone_size: many; cdr3_aa: CASSVEGFTDTQYF; cdr3_nt: TGTGCCAGCAGCGTAGAGGGGTTCACAGATACGCAGTATTTT
v_call: TRBV18; d_call: NA; j_call: TRBJ2-5; clone_size: few; cdr3_aa: CASSPRSGETQYF; cdr3_nt: TGTGCCAGCTCACCCAGAAGTGGAGAGACCCAGTACTTC
v_call: TRBV7-9; d_call: NA; j_call: TRBJ2-3; clone_size: NA; cdr3_aa: CASSPVPDTQYF; cdr3_nt: TGTGCCAGCTCCCCGGTGCCAGATACGCAGTATTTT
v_call: TRBV7-9; d_call: TRBD2; j_call: TRBJ2-2; clone_size: many; cdr3_aa: CAGLADTGELFF; cdr3_nt: TGTGCGGGACTAGCGGACACCGGGGAGCTGTTTTTT
v_call: TRBV5-1; d_call: NA; j_call: TRBJ1-2; clone_size: many; cdr3_aa: CASRDWGTYGYTF; cdr3_nt: TGCGCCAGCCGAGACTGGGGGACATATGGCTACACCTTC
v_call: TRBV18; d_call: TRBD2; j_call: TRBJ2-3; clone_size: few; cdr3_aa: CASSQTGTSGTDTQYF; cdr3_nt: TGTGCCAGCTCACAAACCGGGACTAGCGGCACAGATACGCAGTATTTT
v_call: TRBV5-4; d_call: TRBD2; j_call: TRBJ2-3; clone_size: few; cdr3_aa: CASSFPGLAGKTDTQYF; cdr3_nt: TGTGCCAGCAGCTTCCCGGGACTAGCGGGAAAAACAGATACGCAGTATTTT
v_call: TRBV7-2; d_call: TRBD2; j_call: TRBJ2-1; clone_size: many; cdr3_aa: CASSLASGGYYNEQFF; cdr3_nt: TGTGCCAGCAGCTTAGCTAGCGGGGGGTATTACAATGAGCAGTTCTTC
v_call: TRBV5-1; d_call: TRBD2; j_call: TRBJ2-5; clone_size: NA; cdr3_aa: CASSLLRGLQETQYF; cdr3_nt: TGCGCCAGCAGCTTGTTGCGGGGGTTACAAGAGACCCAGTACTTC
v_call: TRBV7-2; d_call: TRBD1; j_call: TRBJ2-1; clone_size: few; cdr3_aa: CASSYGTASYNEQFF; cdr3_nt: TGTGCCAGCAGCTACGGGACAGCTTCCTACAATGAGCAGTTCTTC
v_call: TRBV6-2/TRBV6-3; d_call: NA; j_call: TRBJ2-6; clone_size: NA; cdr3_aa: CASLRHGAGANVLTF; cdr3_nt: TGTGCCAGCTTGCGACACGGGGCTGGGGCCAACGTCCTGACTTTC
v_call: TRBV11-3; d_call: NA; j_call: TRBJ2-3; clone_size: NA; cdr3_aa: CASSLAQPPDTQYF; cdr3_nt: TGTGCCAGCAGCTTAGCTCAGCCTCCGGATACGCAGTATTTT
v_call: TRBV2; d_call: TRBD1; j_call: TRBJ2-7; clone_size: NA; cdr3_aa: CASRGQGGEQYF; cdr3_nt: TGTGCCAGCAGAGGACAGGGCGGCGAGCAGTACTTC
v_call: TRBV28; d_call: TRBD2; j_call: TRBJ2-1; clone_size: many; cdr3_aa: CASSFRLAGEEQFF; cdr3_nt: TGTGCCAGCAGTTTTAGACTAGCGGGGGAAGAGCAGTTCTTC
v_call: TRBV5-6; d_call: NA; j_call: TRBJ2-1; clone_size: NA; cdr3_aa: CASSLAHRYNEQFF; cdr3_nt: TGTGCCAGCAGCTTGGCCCATAGATACAATGAGCAGTTCTTC
v_call: TRBV11-2; d_call: NA; j_call: TRBJ1-5; clone_size: medium-sized; cdr3_aa: CASRQSQPQHF; cdr3_nt: TGTGCCAGCAGACAGTCTCAGCCCCAGCATTTT